These 17 T cell receptor beta chains were sequenced from one sample in a study of CD8 T cells in Susac syndrome. RNA in amounts of about 0.5 to 1 ug was reverse transcribed with random hexamers. Each CDR3 protein is one row after TCRdb ran MiXCR on the immunoSEQ multiplex PCR reads. The sample has approximately 220,000 distinct CDR3 sequences; 80% to 95% are singletons. The specimen was CD8+ T cells from PBMCs. The receptors derive from a human donor with multiple sclerosis.

The V and J genes are TRBV4-2 and TRBJ2-7; the match to TRBD2 covers 8 bases. Germline-derived CDR1 and CDR2 are LGHNA and YNFKEQ. The junction had 11 bases not matched to a gene; V was cut back by 6 bases and J by 7 bases. The CDR3 totals 14 residues. This CDR3 is CASSFAGTSEEQYF. The DNA of the CDR3 is TGTGCCAGCAGTTTCGCCGGGACTAGTGAGGAGCAGTACTTC.

The chain recombines TRBV19 with TRBJ1-6; D not resolved. This CDR3 is built from 13 residues. The germline V gene has CDR1 LNHDA and CDR2 SQIVND (reference sequence). V was clipped by 5 bases and J by 5 bases, with 7 bases between them. The CDR3 DNA follows: TGTGCCAGTAGTCTAAGTGATAATTCACCCCTCCACTTT. Translated: CASSLSDNSPLHF.

Only one count was recorded for this clonotype. CDR3 DNA sequence: TGTGCCAGCAGCTTACCTGGGACAGGGTCCCACGAGCAGTACTTC. This translates into CASSLPGTGSHEQYF. The gene calls are TRBV5-4 and TRBJ2-7, with 9 bases fitting TRBD1. Germline V CDR1 and CDR2: SGHNT, YYREEE (reference sequence). This CDR3 has 15 amino acids. With 2 bases clipped from V and 5 bases from J, the junction kept 8 bases outside the gene matches.

J is TRBJ1-1 and V is TRBV5-6; perhaps TRBD1 as D (5 bases). Germline values: CDR1 SGHDT, CDR2 YYEEEE. With 7 bases removed from V and 0 bases from J, the gap between germline ends came to 13 bases. The CDR3 contains 14 residues. The CDR3 nucleotides read TGTGCCAGCTCAGGGAATATCATGAACACTGAAGCTTTCTTT. This encodes CASSGNIMNTEAFF.

This clonotype is a singleton in its sample. The chain combines TRBV19 with TRBJ1-1; 9 bases fit TRBD1. The ends lost 3 bases at V and 3 bases at J; junction bases unmatched: 5. In germline, CDR1 is LNHDA, CDR2 SQIVND (reference sequence). This CDR3 spans 15 amino acids. CDR3 protein: CASSIYRGLDTEAFF. The CDR3 DNA reads TGTGCCAGTAGTATCTACAGGGGGCTTGACACTGAAGCTTTCTTT.

The chain combines TRBV9 with TRBJ2-1; 7 bases are shared with TRBD2. The CDR3 spans 14 residues. Germline V gene sequence: CDR1 SGDLS, CDR2 YYNGEE. V was clipped by 7 bases and J by 7 bases; unmatched bases: 11. CDR3 amino acids: CASGVEGRGNEQFF. In nucleotides, the CDR3 is TGTGCCAGCGGGGTTGAAGGGCGGGGGAATGAGCAGTTCTTC.

The chain joins TRBV6-2 or TRBV6-3 to TRBJ1-1; D is undetermined. The CDR3 is made up of 14 amino acids. The ends were cut back, 4 bases at V and 4 bases at J, with 13 bases in the middle. CDR1 and CDR2 from the germline V gene are MNHEY and SVGEGT. The CDR3 spells CASSSSASFTEAFF. In DNA, the CDR3 is TGTGCCAGCAGTTCCTCGGCCTCTTTCACTGAAGCTTTCTTT.

The chain combines TRBV9 with TRBJ2-7; 7 bases map to TRBD1. Trimming cost V 0 bases and J 2 bases; bases outside gene matches: 2. CDR1 is SGDLS, CDR2 YYNGEE, per germline. The CDR3 sequence is 14 residues long. CDR3 nucleotides: TGTGCCAGCAGCGTAGGACAGGGTCCCTACGAGCAGTACTTC. Amino acid sequence: CASSVGQGPYEQYF.

The V call is TRBV9, the J call TRBJ2-1; D is undetermined. From germline, CDR1 is SGDLS and CDR2 YYNGEE. V lost 4 bases, J lost 10 bases, and 18 bases lay in between. The CDR3 sequence is 14 residues long. Here the CDR3 DNA reads TGTGCCAGCAGCAATCTGGGTTTAGGAACCGAGCAGTTCTTC. This codes for CASSNLGLGTEQFF.

V is TRBV7-2 and J is TRBJ1-1; 9 bases line up with TRBD1. After removal of 6 bases from V and 8 bases from J, the junction contained 10 bases not matched to a gene. The CDR3 is made up of 14 amino acids. The germline gives CDR1 SGHTA, CDR2 FQGNSA. The CDR3 sequence: CASSYGTGPMEAFF. DNA for the CDR3: TGTGCCAGCAGTTATGGGACAGGGCCGATGGAAGCTTTCTTT.

This chain links TRBV6-2 or TRBV6-3 with TRBJ1-5; tentatively, D is TRBD1 (5 bases). CDR1 is MNHEY, CDR2 SVGEGT, per germline. This CDR3 is built from 20 residues. V was pared by 2 bases and J by 3 bases, with 26 bases between. The CDR3 protein is CASSYPPDKLQGVFNQPQHF. The CDR3 DNA sequence: TGTGCCAGCAGTTACCCACCCGACAAGCTTCAAGGGGTGTTCAATCAGCCCCAGCATTTT.

The chain has TRBV7-9 and TRBJ2-1, with 11 bases aligning to TRBD2. Germline V lookup: CDR1 SEHNR, CDR2 FQNEAQ (reference sequence). With V trimmed by 4 bases and J by 6 bases, 8 bases remained unmatched. This CDR3 is 16 amino acids long. CDR3 residues: CASSSPLAGEVNEQFF. The CDR3 DNA follows: TGTGCCAGCAGCTCCCCACTAGCGGGAGAAGTCAATGAGCAGTTCTTC. Drawing the rest from reference TRBV7-9 and TRBJ2-1, the complete variable domain is DTGVSQNPRHKITKRGQNVTFRCDPISEHNRLYWYRQTLGQGPEFLTYFQNEAQLEKSRLLSDRFSAERPKGSFSTLEIQRTEQGDSAMYLCASSSPLAGEVNEQFFGPGTRLTVL.

V gene TRBV5-4 combines with J gene TRBJ2-1; 11 bases fit TRBD2. Germline V gives CDR1 SGHNT, CDR2 YYREEE (reference sequence). The CDR3 length is 15 residues. The V gene end was trimmed by 4 bases and the J gene end by 5 bases; junction bases not matched to a gene: 5. As DNA, the CDR3 is TGTGCCAGCAGCCCACCGGGACTAGCGGACAATGAGCAGTTCTTC. Translation: CASSPPGLADNEQFF.

The chain carries TRBV29-1 and TRBJ1-1, with D unresolved. Germline V gene sequence: CDR1 SQVTM, CDR2 ANQGSEA. The CDR3 spans 12 residues. The germline V and J ends were trimmed by 6 bases and 0 bases, with 8 bases remaining between them. This chain's CDR3 is CSVSGVNTEAFF. The DNA for the CDR3 is TGCAGCGTGTCGGGAGTGAACACTGAAGCTTTCTTT.

This chain links TRBV9 with TRBJ2-7; 11 bases are shared with TRBD2. Trimming removed 4 bases from V and 3 bases from J; junction bases left unmatched: 12. The germline V gene has CDR1 SGDLS and CDR2 YYNGEE. This CDR3 contains 17 residues. The CDR3 DNA sequence: TGTGCCAGCAGCCCAACTCAACTAGCGGGAGAAAACTACGAGCAGTACTTC. Translation gives CASSPTQLAGENYEQYF. The entire variable domain, with the rest obtained from reference TRBV9 and TRBJ2-7, is as follows: DSGVTQTPKHLITATGQRVTLRCSPRSGDLSVYWYQQSLDQGLQFLIQYYNGEERAKGNILERFSAQQFPDLHSELNLSSLELGDSALYFCASSPTQLAGENYEQYFGPGTRLTVT.

This chain connects TRBV12-5 to TRBJ2-7, with D unclear. The CDR3 has 14 residues. CDR1 is LGHNT and CDR2 is FRNRAP in the germline V gene. Between the trimmed V and J ends, which lost 0 bases and 3 bases, there was a span of 9 bases. CDR3 DNA: TGTGCTAGTGGTTTGGTAGGGTCCAACTACGAGCAGTACTTC. Protein product: CASGLVGSNYEQYF.

This chain uses TRBV27 with TRBJ2-3; D may be TRBD1 or TRBD2 (6 bases each). V gave up 2 bases and J gave up 8 bases, with 23 bases separating them. Germline V gene data show CDR1 as MNHEY and CDR2 as SMNVEV (reference sequence). The CDR3 length is 17 residues. In nucleotides, the CDR3 is TGTGCCAGCAGTTTAGAACATAACGGGGGACCCAGGGGTACGCAGTATTTT. Translating gives CASSLEHNGGPRGTQYF.